The 28 T cell receptor beta chains below come from one sample, sequenced in a study of blood T cell repertoires in COVID-19 (dated by TCRdb to between 2020 and 2021). The library was obtained by the immunoSEQ multiplex PCR assay. The table was pulled from immuneACCESS by TCRdb, which kept in-frame rearrangements only. Such tables lose some clones; where checked, under half of the loss comes from unresolved V genes, and the rest has no known cause. For this sample the table gives 170,000 or so clones, of which around 73% were detected only once. Together, the top ten hold 17% of the sample. The sample consisted of PBMCs or T cells enriched from blood (not recorded which). These receptors came from a woman aged 50 to 65 who had recovered from COVID-19.

As for this clone: Other DNA sequences in this specimen translate into the identical CDR3. The chain is built from TRBV29-1 and TRBJ2-1; 11 nucleotides line up with TRBD2. The CDR3 has 13 residues. The V gene's germline CDR1 is SQVTM and CDR2 ANQGSEA. Trimming at V came to 4 bases and at J to 5 bases, leaving 1 base not matched to a gene. CDR3 DNA: TGCAGCGTTGGGACTAGCGGGCACAATGAGCAGTTCTTC. Protein: CSVGTSGHNEQFF.

This clone was recorded a few times. The V and J genes are TRBV5-1 and TRBJ1-2; D gene ambiguous. The CDR3 has 15 residues. With 1 base removed from V and 8 bases from J, the gap between germline ends came to 18 bases. Germline CDR1 is SGHRS and CDR2 is YFSETQ. CDR3 amino acids: CASSLIAKTLRGYTF. In nucleotides, the CDR3 is TGCGCCAGCAGCTTGATCGCAAAAACTTTGCGGGGCTACACCTTC. Full variable domain (outside the CDR3, taken from reference TRBV5-1 and TRBJ1-2): KAGVTQTPRYLIKTRGQQVTLSCSPISGHRSVSWYQQTPGQGLQFLFEYFSETQRNKGNFPGRFSGRQFSNSRSEMNVSTLELGDSALYLCASSLIAKTLRGYTFGSGTRLTVV.

The rearrangement links TRBV4-2 to TRBJ2-7; possibly TRBD1 for D (5 bases). The CDR3 length is 11 residues. The germline V and J ends were trimmed by 8 bases and 4 bases, with 9 bases remaining between them. Germline loops: CDR1 LGHNA, CDR2 YNFKEQ. CDR3 sequence: CASGASYEQYF. CDR3 nucleotide sequence: TGTGCCAGCGGGGCTTCGTACGAGCAGTACTTC.

The V gene is TRBV7-2, the J gene TRBJ2-3; tentatively, D is TRBD2 (6 bases). The CDR3 runs to 14 residues. Germline lookup yields CDR1 SGHTA and CDR2 FQGNSA. Between the trimmed V and J ends, which lost 5 bases and 5 bases, there was a span of 14 bases. In DNA form, the CDR3 reads TGTGCCAGCAGCCGGGACTCTACATTAGATACGCAGTATTTT. As protein: CASSRDSTLDTQYF.

The chain is built from TRBV2 and TRBJ2-1, with TRBD2 matching 10 bases. V lost 7 bases, J lost 2 bases, and 2 bases stayed unmatched. Germline V lookup: CDR1 SNHLY, CDR2 FYNNEI. CDR3 length: 14 residues. CDR3 protein: CASTGTSAYNEQFF. The CDR3 DNA reads as TGTGCCAGCACCGGGACTAGCGCCTACAATGAGCAGTTCTTC.

In DNA form, the CDR3 reads TGCGCCAGCAGTGCACTAGCAGAGACCCAGTACTTC. It specifies CASSALAETQYF. The chain recombines TRBV10-2 with TRBJ2-5, with D possibly matching TRBD2 (6 bases). Trimming took off 4 bases at V and 4 bases at J, with 7 bases between the two ends. There are 12 residues in the CDR3. Germline CDR1 WSHSY, CDR2 SAAADI.

J is TRBJ2-1 and V is TRBV4-3; 8 positions match TRBD2. The J segment lost 6 bases and the V segment lost 4 bases, leaving 8 bases of the junction unmatched. Per the germline V gene, CDR1 is LGHNA and CDR2 is YSLEER. The CDR3 consists of 15 residues. CDR3 loop: CASSPTGTRVNEQFF. The CDR3 DNA follows: TGCGCCAGCAGCCCGACCGGGACTAGGGTCAATGAGCAGTTCTTC.

This chain links TRBV7-9 with TRBJ1-2; D might be TRBD1 (6 bases). Looked up from germline, CDR1 is SEHNR and CDR2 is FQNEAQ (reference sequence). The CDR3 runs 14 residues. V was trimmed by 3 bases and J by 7 bases, leaving 15 bases between them. The CDR3 loop is CASSLGSGASGYTF. CDR3 sequence (DNA): TGTGCCAGCAGCTTGGGGTCAGGGGCAAGTGGCTACACCTTC.

This clone appeared once. The chain couples TRBV7-3 to TRBJ2-1, with 10 bases lining up with TRBD2. V shed 1 base and J 2 bases; nucleotides not matched to a gene: 5. CDR1 SGHTA and CDR2 FQGTGA come from the germline V gene. CDR3 length equals 17 residues. In DNA form, the CDR3 reads TGTGCCAGCAGCTTAAACCCTAGCGGGAGTGCCTACAATGAGCAGTTCTTC. Encoded protein: CASSLNPSGSAYNEQFF.

The chain links TRBV2 to TRBJ2-2, with a weak D call TRBD1 (5 bases). CDR1 and CDR2 from the germline V gene are SNHLY and FYNNEI. With 3 bases removed from V and 6 bases from J, the gap between germline ends came to 11 bases. This CDR3 is built from 14 residues. The CDR3 DNA is TGTGCCAGCAGTGAGGCAGGGATGGCCGGGGAGCTGTTTTTT. Translating gives CASSEAGMAGELFF. The complete variable domain, with remaining parts taken from reference TRBV2 and TRBJ2-2, reads EPEVTQTPSHQVTQMGQEVILRCVPISNHLYFYWYRQILGQKVEFLVSFYNNEISEKSEIFDDQFSVERPDGSNFTLKIRSTKLEDSAMYFCASSEAGMAGELFFGEGSRLTVL.

This rearrangement joins TRBV28 to TRBJ1-2; 8 bases match TRBD1. The J segment lost 6 bases and the V segment lost 6 bases, leaving 3 bases of the junction unmatched. The CDR3 is 12 residues long. From germline, CDR1 is MDHEN and CDR2 SYDVKM. CDR3 in amino acids: CASRGQGHGYTF. CDR3 DNA sequence: TGTGCCAGCAGAGGACAGGGCCATGGCTACACCTTC.

This clone was detected a few times. The V call is TRBV11-1, the J call TRBJ1-1; 7 nucleotides match TRBD1. Germline V gene lookup returns CDR1 SGHAT and CDR2 FQDESV (reference sequence). Losses at the gene ends were 4 bases for V and 3 bases for J; bases not matched to a gene: 5. The CDR3 runs to 14 residues. The CDR3 bases are TGTGCCAGCAGCTCGGGACAGTCTGACACTGAAGCTTTCTTT. Its translation is CASSSGQSDTEAFF.

This sequence joins TRBV28 and TRBJ1-2; TRBD1 matches 8 bases. The germline gives CDR1 MDHEN, CDR2 SYDVKM. The V segment lost 6 bases and the J segment 4 bases; nucleotides outside the gene matches: 4. The CDR3 covers 13 residues. The CDR3 coding sequence is TGTGCCAGCAGGCGGACAGGGCTCTATGGCTACACCTTC. Its protein product is CASRRTGLYGYTF.

This clone was counted only a few times. The gene calls are TRBV6-5 and TRBJ2-4; 7 bases agree with TRBD2. After removal of 2 bases from V and 9 bases from J, the junction contained 7 bases not matched to a gene. The CDR3 covers 14 residues. CDR1 MNHEY and CDR2 SVGAGI come from the germline V gene. The CDR3 protein is CASSYKSGGGIQYF. The CDR3 region has the DNA TGTGCCAGCAGTTACAAGTCGGGGGGTGGCATTCAGTACTTC.

This clone has a count of ten or more. The rearrangement joins TRBV6-1 to TRBJ2-1, with 11 positions matching TRBD2. This CDR3 contains 19 residues. Per germline, CDR1 MNHNS and CDR2 SASEGT. After removal of 3 bases from V and 0 bases from J, the junction contained 10 bases not matched to a gene. The CDR3 DNA sequence: TGTGCCAGCAGTGATATCGGACTAGCGGGTCGAAGCTCCTACAATGAGCAGTTCTTC. Encoded protein: CASSDIGLAGRSSYNEQFF.

This chain links TRBV5-8 with TRBJ2-5; D is unclear. Trimming pared 4 bases from V and 4 bases from J, leaving 17 bases between. The CDR3 has 15 residues. The V gene's germline CDR1 is SGHTS and CDR2 YDEGEE. CDR3 residues: CASSATMWPGETQYF. The CDR3 nucleotides read TGTGCCAGCAGCGCGACAATGTGGCCTGGAGAGACCCAGTACTTC.

This chain links TRBV6-5 with TRBJ2-5; 12 nucleotides line up with TRBD1. The CDR3 covers 16 residues. In germline, CDR1 is MNHEY, CDR2 SVGAGI. V lost 2 bases, J lost 5 bases, and 6 bases stayed unmatched. The CDR3 DNA is TGTGCCAGCAGTTACCGATGGGACAGGGGGCATGAGACCCAGTACTTC. Translating gives CASSYRWDRGHETQYF.

This chain joins TRBV3-1 (or the pseudogene TRBV3-2) and TRBJ1-2, with D hard to call. V was trimmed by 0 bases and J by 5 bases, leaving 16 bases between them. The CDR3 is 16 amino acids. Germline V lookup: CDR1 LGHDT, CDR2 YNNKEL (reference sequence). The CDR3 here is CASSQDSASGYYGYTF. The CDR3 nucleotides are TGTGCCAGCAGCCAAGATAGTGCTTCGGGATATTATGGCTACACCTTC.

The chain carries TRBV5-5 and TRBJ1-4, with TRBD1 matching 11 bases. The J segment lost 8 bases and the V segment lost 5 bases, leaving 11 bases of the junction unmatched. Germline assignment: CDR1 SGHKS and CDR2 YYEKEE (reference sequence). The CDR3 runs to 16 residues. CDR3 sequence (DNA): TGTGCCAGCAGTTCCACTGGACAGGGGGCGAGCGAAAAACTGTTTTTT. Its translation is CASSSTGQGASEKLFF.

The rearrangement links TRBV7-2 to TRBJ2-7; 9 bases match TRBD2. Germline assignment: CDR1 SGHTA and CDR2 FQGNSA. The CDR3 is 14 residues long. Losses at the gene ends were 0 bases for V and 5 bases for J; bases not matched to a gene: 2. The CDR3 reads CASSLAGLANEQYF. In nucleotides, the CDR3 is TGTGCCAGCAGCTTAGCGGGACTAGCTAACGAGCAGTACTTC.

The rearrangement links TRBV7-2 to TRBJ2-3; TRBD2 might be the D (6 bases). Germline V gene lookup returns CDR1 SGHTA and CDR2 FQGNSA. V lost 9 bases and J lost 0, with 13 bases in between. This CDR3 region has 14 residues. The CDR3: CASGKSGSTDTQYF. For the CDR3, the DNA is TGTGCCAGTGGAAAAAGCGGGAGCACAGATACGCAGTATTTT.

The V call is TRBV7-2, the J call TRBJ2-3; 8 positions agree with TRBD2. The CDR3 is 16 residues long. The germline V gene encodes CDR1 SGHTA and CDR2 FQGNSA. V lost 4 bases, J lost 4 bases, and 10 bases stayed unmatched. The CDR3 spells CASSSSRVAGPDTQYF. Written as DNA, the CDR3 is TGTGCCAGCAGCTCATCCAGGGTAGCGGGACCAGATACGCAGTATTTT.

The V and J genes are TRBV18 and TRBJ1-6, with D possibly matching TRBD1 (5 bases). Germline V gene sequence: CDR1 KGHSH, CDR2 LQKENI. This CDR3 has 13 amino acids. V dropped 8 bases and J dropped 8 bases, with 13 bases sitting between them. DNA for the CDR3: TGTGCCAGCAAGGGGCCATTAGATTCACCCCTCCACTTT. Its protein product is CASKGPLDSPLHF. Using reference TRBV18 and TRBJ1-6 for the parts outside the CDR3, the full variable domain is NAGVMQNPRHLVRRRGQEARLRCSPMKGHSHVYWYRQLPEEGLKFMVYLQKENIIDESGMPKERFSAEFPKEGPSILRIQQVVRGDSAAYFCASKGPLDSPLHFGNGTRLTVT.

This clone was counted a single time. The CDR3 region has the DNA TGTGCCAGCAGCCCCCGAGAGCGGAGGGCGGTTAGGTCACAAGAGACCCAGTACTTC. Amino acid sequence: CASSPRERRAVRSQETQYF. The chain joins TRBV9 to TRBJ2-5; the D gene is possibly TRBD2 (6 bases). Germline CDR1 is SGDLS and CDR2 is YYNGEE. The CDR3 covers 19 residues. V dropped 4 bases and J dropped 2 bases, with 27 bases sitting between them.

The V gene is TRBV7-3, the J gene TRBJ2-3, with TRBD2 matching over 12 bases. With 5 bases clipped from V and 0 bases from J, the junction kept 6 bases outside the gene matches. The V gene's germline CDR1 is SGHTA and CDR2 FQGTGA. This CDR3 has 17 amino acids. CDR3 residues: CASSPVGLAGSTDTQYF. DNA of the CDR3: TGTGCCAGCAGCCCCGTAGGACTAGCGGGGAGCACAGATACGCAGTATTTT. The whole variable domain, filled in from reference TRBV7-3 and TRBJ2-3, reads GAGVSQTPSNKVTEKGKYVELRCDPISGHTALYWYRQSLGQGPEFLIYFQGTGAADDSGLPNDRFFAVRPEGSVSTLKIQRTERGDSAVYLCASSPVGLAGSTDTQYFGPGTRLTVL.

This clone occurred many times. J is TRBJ2-1 and V is TRBV4-3, with D unclear. V lost 0 bases to trimming and J lost 9 bases, with 9 bases between them. Germline lookup yields CDR1 LGHNA and CDR2 YSLEER. CDR3 length equals 13 residues. The CDR3 DNA is TGCGCCAGCAGCCAAGAGTCATGGAGTGAGCAGTTCTTC. Translated: CASSQESWSEQFF.

This clone was seen a single time. The chain is built from TRBV4-1 and TRBJ2-3; 9 positions agree with TRBD2. The J segment lost 0 bases and the V segment lost 4 bases, leaving 8 bases of the junction unmatched. CDR1 is MGHRA and CDR2 is YSYEKL in the germline V gene. This CDR3 comprises 17 residues. The CDR3: CASSPTITSGSTDTQYF. For the CDR3, the DNA is TGCGCCAGCAGCCCGACAATAACTAGCGGGAGCACAGATACGCAGTATTTT.

The count of this clone is one. The gene calls are TRBV30 and TRBJ1-5; D is uncertain. The germline gives CDR1 GTSNPN, CDR2 SVGIG (reference sequence). This CDR3 comprises 15 residues. Trimming took off 3 bases at V and 2 bases at J, with 14 bases between the two ends. CDR3 in amino acids: CAWSASHNGNQPQHF. In nucleotides, the CDR3 is TGTGCCTGGAGCGCTTCTCACAATGGCAATCAGCCCCAGCATTTT.